The rows below give T cell receptor beta chains drawn from one sample of a study of blood T cell repertoires in COVID-19. The table came from immunoSEQ multiplex PCR; TCRdb's copy has only in-frame clones and leaves some out. Altogether 35,000 to 40,000 clones are present, 90% being singletons, with the ten largest covering 25%. Sequenced input: peripheral blood. The receptors shown here come from a man between 60 and 70 years old with active or convalescent COVID-19. The CDR3 runs from the conserved cysteine through the conserved F or W. Fields, in order: J gene, V gene, clone size, D gene, CDR3 DNA, CDR3 protein. A D gene is named only where the DNA matches it firmly. Size tells how often a clone was seen (once, few, many) or the class of an expanded clone, and some rows leave it out.

TRBJ1-2	TRBV2	NA	NA	TGTGCCAGGACCGACAGAAACTATGGCTACACCTTC	CARTDRNYGYTF
TRBJ2-3	TRBV6-5	NA	NA	TGTGCCAGCGAAAGTGGACAGCTCACAGATACGCAGTATTTT	CASESGQLTDTQYF
TRBJ2-2	TRBV5-4	few	TRBD2	TGTGCCAGCTCCCCACCCGGGACTAGCGGGAACGCCGGGGAGCTGTTTTTT	CASSPPGTSGNAGELFF
TRBJ2-1	TRBV15	NA	TRBD2	TGTGCCACCAGCATCGGACTAGCGGCATACAATGAGCAGTTCTTC	CATSIGLAAYNEQFF
TRBJ1-4	TRBV28	NA	TRBD1	TGTGCCAGCAGTGAACAGGGGTTTAATGAAAAACTGTTTTTT	CASSEQGFNEKLFF
TRBJ1-2	TRBV6-4	NA	NA	TGTGCCAGCAGTGAACAGCCTAACTATGGCTACACCTTC	CASSEQPNYGYTF
TRBJ2-2	TRBV2	NA	NA	TGTGCCAGCACAGGGACCGGGGAGCTGTTTTTT	CASTGTGELFF
TRBJ2-3	TRBV3-1/TRBV3-2	NA	TRBD2	TGTGCCAGCAGCCAAGTAGCGGGAGGACGCACAGATACGCAGTATTTT	CASSQVAGGRTDTQYF
TRBJ2-7	TRBV27	NA	NA	TGTGCCAGCAGAGAGAGAGGGACAACGGGGAGTTCCTACGAGCAGTACTTC	CASRERGTTGSSYEQYF
TRBJ2-7	TRBV4-2	NA	TRBD2	TGTGCCAGCAGCCAAGAAGTACTAGCGGGAGGGGGAGAGCAGTACTTC	CASSQEVLAGGGEQYF
TRBJ1-6	TRBV4-3	NA	NA	TGCGCCAGCAGCCAAGAAGTGGTGAGCTCCTATAATTCACCCCTCCACTTT	CASSQEVVSSYNSPLHF
TRBJ1-1	TRBV3-1/TRBV3-2	NA	NA	TGTGCCAGCAGCCAATCCGGGGGAGAAGCTTTCTTT	CASSQSGGEAFF
TRBJ1-5	TRBV20-1	NA	NA	TGCAGTGCTAGTTATGTATGGCCTTCCCCAAATCAGCCCCAGCATTTT	CSASYVWPSPNQPQHF
TRBJ2-2	TRBV10-1	NA	NA	TGCGCCAGCAGTGAAACTTTGGAGGGATCAGGGGAGCTGTTTTTT	CASSETLEGSGELFF
TRBJ2-2	TRBV10-1	NA	NA	TGCGCCAGCAGTGAGTCTGGATTGGGGCGGATGAACACCGGGGAGCTGTTTTTT	CASSESGLGRMNTGELFF
TRBJ2-7	TRBV6-6	NA	TRBD1	TGTGCCAGCAGTCTACGACAGGGGTACGAGCAGTACTTC	CASSLRQGYEQYF
TRBJ1-1	TRBV25-1	NA	NA	TGTGCCAGCAGTGCCCCTGGCGGCGCCTTCGGTGGTGCTTTCTTT	CASSAPGGAFGGAFF
TRBJ2-7	TRBV7-6	NA	TRBD1	TGTGCCAGCAGCTTACTTTTTGGGACAGGGCTTCCCTACGAGCAGTACTTC	CASSLLFGTGLPYEQYF
TRBJ2-5	TRBV18	NA	TRBD1	TGTGCCAGCTCAACAAACTCCGGGACAGGCGAGACCCAGTACTTC	CASSTNSGTGETQYF
TRBJ2-5	TRBV7-8	NA	TRBD2	TGTGCCGTACCGGGGGGCCAGTACTTC	CAVPGGQYF
TRBJ1-5	TRBV28	NA	NA	TGTGCCAGCAGCCCGACAGTGTTAGGCAATCAGCCCCAGCATTTT	CASSPTVLGNQPQHF
TRBJ1-1	TRBV18	NA	TRBD1	TGTGCCAGCTCCCCGGGACAGGGAGGCCCTGAAGCTTTCTTT	CASSPGQGGPEAFF
TRBJ2-1	TRBV19	NA	NA	TGTGCCAGTAGTATCCTCGGAGTCTCCTACAATGAGCAGTTCTTC	CASSILGVSYNEQFF
TRBJ2-7	TRBV3-1/TRBV3-2	NA	TRBD2	TGTGCCAGCAGCCACGGGGGGGTGTCGACCTACGAGCAGTACTTC	CASSHGGVSTYEQYF
TRBJ2-5	TRBV6-2/TRBV6-3	NA	TRBD1	TGTGCCAGCAGTGCGGACAGGGGGCGCGGGACCCAGTACTTC	CASSADRGRGTQYF
TRBJ2-7	TRBV28	NA	TRBD2	TGTGCCAGCAGTTCCCTAGCGGGAGCCTACGAGCAGTACTTC	CASSSLAGAYEQYF
TRBJ2-1	TRBV5-1	NA	TRBD2	TGCGCCAGCAGCTTGGTTCCTAGCGGGAGTAACCACAATGAGCAGTTCTTC	CASSLVPSGSNHNEQFF
TRBJ2-2	TRBV3-1/TRBV3-2	NA	NA	TGTGCCAGCAGCCTCTTTATCACCGGGGAGCTGTTTTTT	CASSLFITGELFF
TRBJ2-7	TRBV7-9	NA	TRBD2	TGTGCCAGCAGCCGCCGGGGGGCTGTTGGACTAGCGGGACTTGGAGAGCAGTACTTC	CASSRRGAVGLAGLGEQYF
TRBJ2-4	TRBV6-2/TRBV6-3	NA	NA	TGTGCCAGCAGCCTAAGACTAGAAGGTAGAAACATTCAGTACTTC	CASSLRLEGRNIQYF
TRBJ2-7	TRBV7-2	NA	TRBD2	TGTGCCAGCAGCCCTAGTGGCGGGAGGGCCGACGAGCAGTACTTC	CASSPSGGRADEQYF
TRBJ2-5	TRBV5-1	NA	NA	TGCGCCAGCAGCTTGGTTGCAGGGTCTCGGGAGACCCAGTACTTC	CASSLVAGSRETQYF
TRBJ1-4	TRBV5-1	once	TRBD1	TGCGCCAGCAGCTTGGACAGGGGGGACGAAAAACTGTTTTTT	CASSLDRGDEKLFF
TRBJ2-5	TRBV4-3	NA	NA	TGCGCCAGCAGCCAAGATAGACAGGCGTCACAAGAGACCCAGTACTTC	CASSQDRQASQETQYF
TRBJ1-1	TRBV2	few	NA	TGTGCCAGCAGTGATGGGGGCGCCACTGAAGCTTTCTTT	CASSDGGATEAFF
TRBJ2-1	TRBV9	NA	TRBD2	TGTGCCAGCGCTCCTAGCGGGAGTGAGCAGTTCTTC	CASAPSGSEQFF
TRBJ2-3	TRBV19	NA	NA	TGTGCCAGTAGTATGAGCGGCTACAGCACAGATACGCAGTATTTT	CASSMSGYSTDTQYF
TRBJ1-1	TRBV7-9	NA	TRBD1	TGTGCCAGCAGCTCGACAGGGTTACAAGCTTTCTTT	CASSSTGLQAFF
TRBJ2-3	TRBV9	NA	TRBD2	TGTGCCAGCAGCGTAGAGCAAGTGGGGACTAGCGGGAGGGCCAGCACAGATACGCAGTATTTT	CASSVEQVGTSGRASTDTQYF
TRBJ1-4	TRBV5-1	NA	TRBD1	TGCGCCAGCAGCTCACAGGGGATTAATGAAAAACTGTTTTTT	CASSSQGINEKLFF
TRBJ1-6	TRBV25-1	NA	NA	TGTGCCAGCACCAGGGTTGGGTCACCCCTCCACTTT	CASTRVGSPLHF
TRBJ1-5	TRBV4-2	NA	NA	TGTGCCAGCAGCCAAGATCTGCGGGGCACTCAGCCCCAGCATTTT	CASSQDLRGTQPQHF
TRBJ2-7	TRBV15	NA	TRBD1	TGTGCCACCAGCAGCGACAGGGGCTCCTACGAGCAGTACTTC	CATSSDRGSYEQYF
TRBJ2-3	TRBV11-3	NA	NA	TGTGCCAGCTTTTCGAGGGCCAAAGATACGCAGTATTTT	CASFSRAKDTQYF
TRBJ2-3	TRBV9	NA	TRBD2	TGTGCCAGCAGCTCCCGACTAGCGGGAGTAGATACGCAGTATTTT	CASSSRLAGVDTQYF